The 30 T cell receptor beta chains presented below share a single source sample, sequenced in a study of T cells in Graves' hyperthyroidism and ophthalmopathy. Authors of the study amplified TCR beta CDR3 regions from RNA transcripts. TCR CDR3 regions were first amplified by RT-PCR with HTBI primers. TCRdb re-called the multiplex PCR reads with MiXCR, one entry per CDR3 protein. In the table there are 300,000 to 450,000 distinct CDR3 sequences, 15% of which are singletons. The source material was blood. The receptor set was obtained from a woman aged 25 to 39 with Graves' hyperthyroidism.

The sample holds many counts of this clonotype. The CDR3 DNA reads TGTGCCAGCAGCCAAGTTTTTCTAGGGGAGGTAAGCTACGAGCAGTACTTC. It yields the protein CASSQVFLGEVSYEQYF. The genes are TRBV3-1 and TRBJ2-7; D may be TRBD2 (6 bases). Germline lookup yields CDR1 LGHDT and CDR2 YNNKEL (reference sequence). Trimming cost V 1 base and J 3 bases, with 19 bases left between them. The CDR3 covers 17 residues.

This clonotype was counted a few times. This chain links TRBV12-3 or TRBV12-4 with TRBJ2-7; TRBD1 matches 8 bases. The V gene end was trimmed by 2 bases and the J gene end by 2 bases; junction bases not matched to a gene: 2. The CDR3 sequence is 14 residues long. The CDR3 loop reads CASSLQGAAYEQYF. The CDR3 region has the DNA TGTGCCAGCAGTTTACAGGGGGCTGCCTACGAGCAGTACTTC.

This clonotype was seen only a few times. V is TRBV2 and J is TRBJ2-6; D is possibly TRBD2 (5 bases). The CDR3 covers 15 residues. Germline-derived CDR1 and CDR2 are SNHLY and FYNNEI. V was pared by 8 bases and J by 0 bases, with 11 bases between. The CDR3 protein is CASGNGISGANVLTF. As DNA, the CDR3 is TGTGCCAGCGGGAACGGGATCTCTGGGGCCAACGTCCTGACTTTC. Full variable domain (outside the CDR3, taken from reference TRBV2 and TRBJ2-6): EPEVTQTPSHQVTQMGQEVILRCVPISNHLYFYWYRQILGQKVEFLVSFYNNEISEKSEIFDDQFSVERPDGSNFTLKIRSTKLEDSAMYFCASGNGISGANVLTFGAGSRLTVL.

To note about this clonotype: Given a much more abundant clone one base away, this may be a read error. The gene calls are TRBV2 and TRBJ2-5, with 10 bases that match TRBD2. The CDR3 has 17 amino acids. Germline CDR1 is SNHLY and CDR2 is FYNNEI. The CDR3 bases are TGTGTCAGCACCGGAATCCGGGCTAGCGGGAGTAGAAAGACCCAGTACTTC. Translation gives CVSTGIRASGSRKTQYF.

The rearrangement joins TRBV6-4 to TRBJ2-3; a weak D match, TRBD1 (6 bases). This CDR3 contains 14 residues. Germline CDR1 is MRHNA and CDR2 is SNTAGT. V lost 6 bases and J 2 bases, leaving 12 bases between the germline ends. The CDR3 spells CASSPTGFTDTQYF. In DNA form, the CDR3 reads TGTGCCAGCAGCCCGACAGGATTCACAGATACGCAGTATTTT.

At least ten counts were recorded for this clonotype. This chain joins TRBV28 and TRBJ2-7, with TRBD1 as a possible D gene (8 bases). Trimming pared 7 bases from V and 4 bases from J, leaving 17 bases between. Germline V lookup: CDR1 MDHEN, CDR2 SYDVKM. This CDR3 is 14 amino acids long. CDR3 residues: CASTEDRDYYEQYF. For the CDR3, the DNA is TGTGCCAGCACCGAGGACAGGGACTATTACGAGCAGTACTTC.

At least ten counts were recorded for this clonotype. The chain couples TRBV27 to TRBJ2-1; possible D gene TRBD2, 5 bases. Germline lookup yields CDR1 MNHEY and CDR2 SMNVEV (reference sequence). CDR3 length: 13 amino acids. V was cut by 2 bases and J by 5 bases, with 7 bases left in between. The CDR3 DNA reads TGTGCCAGCAGTTTACTAGCCAACAATGAGCAGTTCTTC. Its protein is CASSLLANNEQFF.

This clonotype showed up many times. V and J are TRBV2 and TRBJ1-5; D uncertain. From germline, CDR1 is SNHLY and CDR2 FYNNEI. This CDR3 region has 12 residues. The V and J ends lost 1 base and 5 bases respectively, with 3 bases between them. Here the CDR3 reads CASSEEDQPQHF. For the CDR3, the DNA is TGTGCCAGCAGTGAAGAGGATCAGCCCCAGCATTTT.

The J gene is TRBJ1-3, the V gene TRBV29-1; a weak D match, TRBD1 (5 bases). The CDR3 has 14 amino acids. Between the trimmed V and J ends, which lost 4 bases and 2 bases, there was a span of 12 bases. Germline-derived CDR1 and CDR2 are SQVTM and ANQGSEA. CDR3 coding DNA: TGCAGCGTTGTCGGCAGGGTGCCTGGAAACACCATATATTTT. This sequence encodes CSVVGRVPGNTIYF. Based on the CDR3 plus reference TRBV29-1 and TRBJ1-3, the full variable domain is SAVISQKPSRDICQRGTSLTIQCQVDSQVTMMFWYRQQPGQSLTLIATANQGSEATYESGFVIDKFPISRPNLTFSTLTVSNMSPEDSSIYLCSVVGRVPGNTIYFGEGSWLTVV.

This clonotype was seen only a few times. The V gene is TRBV29-1, the J gene TRBJ2-7, with a possible D match to TRBD2 (5 bases). This CDR3 spans 12 amino acids. Germline V lookup: CDR1 SQVTM, CDR2 ANQGSEA. V was pared by 2 bases and J by 2 bases, with 7 bases between. CDR3 sequence reads: CSVETGTYEQYF. The CDR3 DNA is TGCAGCGTTGAAACGGGGACCTACGAGCAGTACTTC.

Concerning this clonotype: A much larger clone differs from this one at a single base, so this may be a read error. This rearrangement joins TRBV5-6 to TRBJ2-7; D call uncertain. V lost 3 bases and J lost 0, with 4 bases in between. The CDR3 sequence is 12 residues long. Germline CDR1 reads SGHDT; CDR2 reads YYEEEE. The CDR3 sequence is CASSSHSYEQYF. As DNA, the CDR3 is TGTGCCAGCAGCTCCCACTCCTACGAGCAGTACTTC.

This clonotype was counted many times. The chain joins TRBV27 to TRBJ2-1; 7 nucleotides agree with TRBD2. Germline V lookup: CDR1 MNHEY, CDR2 SMNVEV (reference sequence). Trimming cost V 3 bases and J 4 bases; bases outside gene matches: 0. The CDR3 is made up of 13 amino acids. CDR3 residues: CASSFGGYNEQFF. The CDR3 bases are TGTGCCAGCAGTTTCGGGGGGTACAATGAGCAGTTCTTC.

This clonotype was observed a handful of times. The V call is TRBV20-1, the J call TRBJ1-4; the D gene is possibly TRBD1 (6 bases). V was trimmed by 6 bases and J by 3 bases, leaving 11 bases between them. Germline V gene sequence: CDR1 DFQATT, CDR2 SNEGSKA (reference sequence). This CDR3 is 13 amino acids long. The DNA for the CDR3 is TGCAGTGCAAGCGGGACACCTAATGAAAAACTGTTTTTT. Its translation: CSASGTPNEKLFF.

V is TRBV20-1 and J is TRBJ2-5, with D perhaps assigned TRBD1 or TRBD2 (5 bases each). The CDR3 extends over 13 amino acids. Trimming shortened V by 5 bases and J by 5 bases, and 15 bases separated the two germline ends. Germline V gene sequence: CDR1 DFQATT, CDR2 SNEGSKA (reference sequence). The CDR3 sequence is CSAQKGREETQYF. CDR3 in DNA: TGCAGTGCTCAGAAGGGCAGGGAGGAGACCCAGTACTTC.

In regard to this clonotype: A much larger clone is a single base away; this may be a read error. The gene calls are TRBV11-2 and TRBJ2-2, with D perhaps assigned TRBD1 or TRBD2 (5 bases each). The CDR3 loop spans 21 amino acids. The ends were cut back, 1 base at V and 0 bases at J, with 24 bases in the middle. Per the germline V gene, CDR1 is SGHAT and CDR2 is FQNNGV. The CDR3 nucleotides are TGTGCCAGCAGCTTAGTTTGGGCGGATCGATGTGGGACCCCGAACACCGGGGAGCTGTTTTTT. Protein: CASSLVWADRCGTPNTGELFF.

The rearrangement uses TRBV6-1 and TRBJ1-1, with no clear D. V lost 9 bases and J 0 bases, leaving 14 bases between the germline ends. Germline CDR1 MNHNS, CDR2 SASEGT. This CDR3 region has 14 residues. DNA of the CDR3: TGTGCCAGTTTTGTTGGTCCCTTGAACACTGAAGCTTTCTTT. Protein product: CASFVGPLNTEAFF.

This clonotype was seen ten or more times. The chain recombines TRBV28 with TRBJ1-4; D is possibly TRBD1 (5 bases). The V gene lost 3 bases and the J gene lost 7 bases, with 15 bases spanning the gap. Germline values: CDR1 MDHEN, CDR2 SYDVKM. This CDR3 comprises 15 residues. The CDR3 sequence is CASSLSFREAEKLFF. For the CDR3, the DNA is TGTGCCAGCAGTTTGAGTTTCAGGGAAGCTGAAAAACTGTTTTTT.

In this sample, this clonotype turned up many times. J is TRBJ2-7 and V is TRBV6-1; D is possibly TRBD2 (6 bases). Trimming stripped 4 bases from V and 3 bases from J, with 16 bases between. From germline, CDR1 is MNHNS and CDR2 SASEGT. This CDR3 is built from 15 residues. The CDR3 DNA follows: TGTGCCAGCAGTGGACCGACTAGTGTGGGCTACGAGCAGTACTTC. It specifies CASSGPTSVGYEQYF.

This clonotype was counted ten times or more. The DNA for the CDR3 is TGTGCCAGCAGTTTATTGGGGAGTATGAACACTGAAGCTTTCTTT. Protein product: CASSLLGSMNTEAFF. The genes are TRBV27 and TRBJ1-1; D is ambiguous. Germline-derived CDR1 and CDR2 are MNHEY and SMNVEV (reference sequence). The CDR3 consists of 15 residues. Between the trimmed V and J ends, which lost 1 base and 0 bases, there was a span of 9 bases.

At least ten counts were recorded for this clonotype. The chain employs TRBV29-1 and TRBJ1-5; the match to TRBD1 covers 8 bases. Germline values: CDR1 SQVTM, CDR2 ANQGSEA. Germline trimming cut 4 bases from V and 1 base from J; bases unmatched to any gene: 3. This CDR3 region has 14 residues. The CDR3 sequence: CSVGQGASNQPQHF. DNA for the CDR3: TGCAGCGTTGGGCAGGGGGCGAGCAATCAGCCCCAGCATTTT.

This clonotype has at least ten counts. The chain couples TRBV5-6 to TRBJ2-3; D gene uncertain. V was shortened by 2 bases and J by 6 bases, with 7 bases between the two germline ends. This CDR3 region has 12 residues. The germline V gene has CDR1 SGHDT and CDR2 YYEEEE. The CDR3 DNA sequence: TGTGCCAGCAGCTTCAAGGTGGATACGCAGTATTTT. Its protein is CASSFKVDTQYF.

At least ten counts were recorded for this clonotype. For the CDR3, the DNA is TGTGCCAGCAGCCCGGACAGGGGGTATGAGCAGTACTTC. Amino acid sequence: CASSPDRGYEQYF. The rearrangement links TRBV28 to TRBJ2-7; 10 nucleotides agree with TRBD1. CDR3 length: 13 residues. After removal of 6 bases from V and 7 bases from J, the junction contained 6 bases not matched to a gene. The germline V gene has CDR1 MDHEN and CDR2 SYDVKM.

This clonotype has a count of ten or more. The chain links TRBV25-1 to TRBJ2-1; D may match TRBD1 or TRBD2 (5 bases each). The CDR3 extends over 16 amino acids. Trimming pared 1 base from V and 3 bases from J, leaving 13 bases between. The V gene's germline CDR1 is MGHDK and CDR2 SYGVNS. Here the CDR3 DNA reads TGTGCCAGCAGTGAATTGAGGGACGGTGACTACAATGAGCAGTTCTTC. Amino acids: CASSELRDGDYNEQFF.

In the case of this clonotype: This may be a read error: a much more frequent sequence differs by one nucleotide. The chain recombines TRBV5-5 with TRBJ2-5; D may be TRBD1 (6 bases). The V and J ends lost 3 bases and 3 bases respectively, with 12 bases between them. This CDR3 contains 14 residues. Germline loops: CDR1 SGHKS, CDR2 YYEKEE (reference sequence). The CDR3 DNA reads TGTGCCAGCAGCTGGACAGTGGCAAAAGAGACCCAGTACTTC. It encodes CASSWTVAKETQYF. Supplemented by reference TRBV5-5 and TRBJ2-5, the full variable domain reads DAGVTQSPTHLIKTRGQQVTLRCSPISGHKSVSWYQQVLGQGPQFIFQYYEKEERGRGNFPDRFSARQFPNYSSELNVNALLLGDSALYLCASSWTVAKETQYFGPGTRLLVL.

This clonotype was detected many times. The genes are TRBV2 and TRBJ2-1; D remains ambiguous. The CDR3 is 14 amino acids. V was pared by 7 bases and J by 8 bases, with 18 bases between. Germline V lookup: CDR1 SNHLY, CDR2 FYNNEI. The CDR3 region has the DNA TGTGCCAGCAACCATCTTCTCAGTGCTTATGAGCAGTTCTTC. This codes for CASNHLLSAYEQFF.

There are many counts of this clonotype. V is TRBV24-1 and J is TRBJ2-3, with 8 nucleotides matching TRBD2. This CDR3 region has 16 residues. In germline, CDR1 is KGHDR, CDR2 SFDVKD. V trimming: 4 bases; J trimming: 6 bases; junction bases outside the gene matches: 11. For the CDR3, the DNA is TGTGCCACCAGTGACCCTGGAGCGGGAGTGGCCGATACGCAGTATTTT. This sequence encodes CATSDPGAGVADTQYF.

This clonotype occurred a few times. V usage is TRBV10-3 and J usage is TRBJ1-2; D ambiguous. The V and J ends lost 9 bases and 4 bases respectively, with 24 bases between them. This CDR3 is built from 16 residues. Germline CDR1 ENHRY, CDR2 SYGVKD. CDR3 sequence: CAIGPLGSESIYGYTF. For the CDR3, the DNA is TGTGCCATAGGGCCTTTGGGTTCAGAATCGATCTATGGCTACACCTTC.

The chain combines TRBV11-2 with TRBJ1-4; no clear D. CDR1 and CDR2 (germline): SGHAT, FQNNGV. The CDR3 consists of 13 residues. Trimming pared 4 bases from V and 8 bases from J, leaving 11 bases between. In DNA, the CDR3 is TGTGCCAGCAGCTCAGTACAAGGGGAAAAACTGTTTTTT. This codes for CASSSVQGEKLFF.

There are many counts of this clonotype. This chain links TRBV18 with TRBJ2-5; the match to TRBD1 covers 8 bases. V lost 7 bases to trimming and J lost 5 bases; unmatched junction nucleotides: 9. CDR3 length: 14 residues. Germline loops: CDR1 KGHSH, CDR2 LQKENI. CDR3 amino acids: CASYDDGQGETQYF. The CDR3 DNA reads as TGTGCCAGCTACGACGACGGACAGGGTGAGACCCAGTACTTC.

This clonotype was counted between two and nine times. A read error may explain this, as a much larger clone is one base away. The CDR3 here is CSARPAPSSYEQYF. For the CDR3, the DNA is TGCAGTGCTAGACCCGCCCCCAGTAGCTACGAGCAGTACTTC. V and J are TRBV20-1 and TRBJ2-7; D unclear. The CDR3 runs to 14 residues. Between the trimmed V and J ends, which lost 2 bases and 3 bases, there was a span of 14 bases. Germline CDR1 and CDR2: DFQATT and SNEGSKA (reference sequence).